The 29 T cell receptor beta chains below all came from one sample that was sequenced in a study of T-cell reconstitution after alpha-beta-depleted transplantation in children. As it was prepared, the TCRbeta library received unique molecular identifiers. TCRdb called the PCR reads again in MiXCR, with one record for every CDR3 protein. The data show about 200,000 distinct CDR3 sequences, about 15% seen once. The sample in question was PBMCs from the stem cell graft donor, obtained from the stem cell graft. These receptors all stem from a human donor who donated a stem cell graft to a child with acute lymphoblastic leukemia.

This clonotype has a count of ten or more. The chain couples TRBV5-5 to TRBJ2-7; tentatively, D is TRBD1 (6 bases). The CDR3 spans 13 residues. The germline V gene encodes CDR1 SGHKS and CDR2 YYEKEE (reference sequence). V lost 4 bases and J lost 5, with 13 bases in between. Here the CDR3 DNA reads TGTGCCAGCAGCCCGGGCCCAGGGGACGAGCAGTACTTC. The encoded protein is CASSPGPGDEQYF.

This clonotype was seen repeatedly, ten times or more. This chain connects TRBV11-2 to TRBJ2-5, with D maybe TRBD2 (5 bases). CDR1 and CDR2 (germline): SGHAT, FQNNGV. Between the trimmed V and J ends, which lost 0 bases and 5 bases, there was a span of 13 bases. There are 15 residues in the CDR3. The CDR3 is CASSLDFFGIETQYF. CDR3 DNA: TGTGCCAGCAGCTTAGATTTTTTCGGGATTGAGACCCAGTACTTC.

This clonotype turned up a few times. The V call is TRBV5-1, the J call TRBJ1-1, with D hard to call. Germline CDR1 reads SGHRS; CDR2 reads YFSETQ. The CDR3 totals 14 residues. V gave up 4 bases and J gave up 2 bases, with 12 bases separating them. CDR3 amino acids: CASSAQVRNTEAFF. CDR3 in DNA: TGCGCCAGCAGCGCGCAGGTCAGAAACACTGAAGCTTTCTTT.

This clonotype was seen repeatedly, ten times or more. The chain recombines TRBV7-9 with TRBJ2-1; no clear D gene. The CDR3 runs 16 residues. V dropped 5 bases and J dropped 3 bases, with 17 bases sitting between them. Germline V CDR1 and CDR2: SEHNR, FQNEAQ (reference sequence). DNA for the CDR3: TGTGCCAGCAGCAAATCCTTAGCAACCCTCTACAATGAGCAGTTCTTC. It translates to CASSKSLATLYNEQFF.

This clonotype has a count of ten or more. The V and J genes are TRBV5-5 and TRBJ2-4; 11 bases match TRBD2. Per germline, CDR1 SGHKS and CDR2 YYEKEE (reference sequence). CDR3 size: 19 residues. The V segment lost 0 bases and the J segment 9 bases; nucleotides outside the gene matches: 17. As DNA, the CDR3 is TGTGCCAGCAGCTTGGAGTGGGGAGTAGCGGGAGGGAAGGAACGCATTCAGTACTTC. This encodes CASSLEWGVAGGKERIQYF.

This clonotype turned up a few times. The chain recombines TRBV29-1 with TRBJ1-2, with D uncertain. Deletions cut 2 bases from V and 8 bases from J, with 12 bases between. CDR3 length: 12 residues. Germline values: CDR1 SQVTM, CDR2 ANQGSEA. CDR3 sequence: CSVESDRGGYTF. The CDR3 DNA follows: TGCAGCGTTGAATCCGACCGCGGCGGCTACACCTTC.

This clonotype was seen at least ten times. The chain has TRBV5-1 and TRBJ1-2; D is possibly TRBD1 (6 bases). Trimming cost V 3 bases and J 1 base, with 13 bases left between them. Per the germline V gene, CDR1 is SGHRS and CDR2 is YFSETQ. The CDR3 contains 15 residues. The CDR3 region is CASSSYTGSNYGYTF. Here the CDR3 DNA reads TGCGCCAGCAGCTCATACACAGGGAGTAACTATGGCTACACCTTC.

This chain links TRBV7-9 with TRBJ2-5; D not resolved. Germline CDR1 and CDR2: SEHNR and FQNEAQ (reference sequence). This CDR3 is 14 amino acids long. Between the trimmed V and J ends, which lost 1 base and 5 bases, there was a span of 11 bases. The CDR3 loop is CASSLVEIRETQYF. As DNA, the CDR3 is TGTGCCAGCAGCTTAGTCGAGATACGGGAGACCCAGTACTTC.

As regards this clonotype: One base away lies a much larger clone, so this may be a sequencing read error. This chain uses TRBV20-1 with TRBJ1-2; TRBD1 matches at 7 bases. The CDR3 totals 13 residues. Per the germline V gene, CDR1 is DFQATT and CDR2 is SNEGSKA (reference sequence). CDR3 in amino acids: CGARDSRLYGYTF. The CDR3 bases are TGCGGTGCAAGGGACAGCCGTCTCTATGGCTACACCTTC.

This clonotype was counted ten times or more. The CDR3 DNA is TGCAGCGACCCCCGACAGGGTAGGATTCAAGAGACCCAGTACTTC. It encodes CSDPRQGRIQETQYF. The V gene is TRBV29-1, the J gene TRBJ2-5; 7 bases map to TRBD1. The CDR3 is 15 amino acids. Germline CDR1 reads SQVTM; CDR2 reads ANQGSEA. The V segment lost 7 bases and the J segment 2 bases; nucleotides outside the gene matches: 13.

This clonotype was counted many times. The chain combines TRBV27 with TRBJ2-7, with 10 bases matching TRBD2. This CDR3 has 16 residues. CDR1 and CDR2 from the germline V gene are MNHEY and SMNVEV (reference sequence). V was pared by 5 bases and J by 1 base, with 8 bases of the junction left unmatched. This chain's CDR3 is CASSEIQAGGSYEQYF. The CDR3 region has the DNA TGTGCCAGCAGTGAAATCCAAGCGGGAGGGTCCTACGAGCAGTACTTC.

J is TRBJ2-1 and V is TRBV7-8, with 8 nucleotides matching TRBD2. This CDR3 has 15 residues. Germline loops: CDR1 SGHVS, CDR2 FQNEAQ. The V segment lost 3 bases and the J segment 10 bases; nucleotides outside the gene matches: 11. The CDR3: CASSFGRDLGKEQFF. CDR3 nucleotides: TGTGCCAGCAGCTTCGGGAGGGACCTCGGTAAGGAGCAGTTCTTC. Looking up the rest from reference TRBV7-8 and TRBJ2-1 gives the full variable domain: GAGVSQSPRYKVAKRGQDVALRCDPISGHVSLFWYQQALGQGPEFLTYFQNEAQLDKSGLPSDRFFAERPEGSVSTLKIQRTQQEDSAVYLCASSFGRDLGKEQFFGPGTRLTVL.

This clonotype has more than one count but fewer than ten. This chain links TRBV12-3 or TRBV12-4 with TRBJ2-1, with 13 bases identical to TRBD2. V was pared by 8 bases and J by 6 bases, with 10 bases of the junction left unmatched. CDR3 length: 16 amino acids. CDR3 loop: CASGWTSGRRSNEQFF. The CDR3 region has the DNA TGTGCCAGCGGTTGGACTAGCGGGAGAAGAAGCAATGAGCAGTTCTTC.

This clonotype was counted many times. This chain links TRBV28 with TRBJ1-3; D gene uncertain. Germline V lookup: CDR1 MDHEN, CDR2 SYDVKM. The CDR3 covers 16 residues. V lost 3 bases, J lost 0 bases, and 12 bases lay in between. CDR3 sequence: CASSLATLSSGNTIYF. The CDR3 bases are TGTGCCAGCAGTTTGGCCACCTTGAGCTCTGGAAACACCATATATTTT.

This clonotype was detected a few times. The V gene is TRBV30, the J gene TRBJ1-4; a weak D match, TRBD1 (6 bases). CDR3 length equals 15 residues. Trimming stripped 4 bases from V and 3 bases from J, with 15 bases between. Germline lookup yields CDR1 GTSNPN and CDR2 SVGIG (reference sequence). As DNA, the CDR3 is TGTGCCTGGACCAAGTGGGGGCTGGCTAATGAAAAACTGTTTTTT. It encodes CAWTKWGLANEKLFF.

This clonotype was observed at least ten times. The rearrangement joins TRBV6-5 to TRBJ2-1; D may correspond to TRBD1 or TRBD2 (5 bases each). Germline V gene lookup returns CDR1 MNHEY and CDR2 SVGAGI. Trimming cost V 2 bases and J 9 bases, with 20 bases left between them. CDR3 size: 16 residues. CDR3: CASSYGQEAALSEQFF. In nucleotides, the CDR3 is TGTGCCAGCAGTTACGGACAAGAAGCGGCCTTGAGTGAGCAGTTCTTC.

This clonotype was detected ten times or more. The gene calls are TRBV5-1 and TRBJ2-1; 10 bases are shared with TRBD2. Trimming at V came to 5 bases and at J to 6 bases, leaving 5 bases not matched to a gene. In germline, CDR1 is SGHRS, CDR2 YFSETQ. This CDR3 has 14 residues. CDR3 DNA sequence: TGCGCCAGCAGTGCCCTAGCGGGAGCCAATGAGCAGTTCTTC. This translates into CASSALAGANEQFF.

The sample holds a few counts of this clonotype. The rearrangement uses TRBV6-1 and TRBJ2-7; 8 bases are a match to TRBD2. J gave up 0 bases and V 9 bases, and 4 bases lay outside the gene matches. CDR1 and CDR2 from the germline V gene are MNHNS and SASEGT. The CDR3 sequence is 13 residues long. CDR3 coding DNA: TGTGCCAGTATCGCGGGGGGCTCCTACGAGCAGTACTTC. It encodes CASIAGGSYEQYF.

The rearrangement links TRBV30 to TRBJ1-2, with 7 nucleotides matching TRBD1. V lost 8 bases to trimming and J lost 8 bases; unmatched junction nucleotides: 11. Per the germline V gene, CDR1 is GTSNPN and CDR2 is SVGIG (reference sequence). This CDR3 is built from 12 residues. CDR3 sequence (DNA): TGTGCCAGAGGGACAGCCGGCGGGGGCTACACCTTC. This encodes CARGTAGGGYTF. Using reference TRBV30 and TRBJ1-2 for the parts outside the CDR3, the full variable domain is SQTIHQWPATLVQPVGSPLSLECTVEGTSNPNLYWYRQAAGRGLQLLFYSVGIGQISSEVPQNLSASRPQDRQFILSSKKLLLSDSGFYLCARGTAGGGYTFGSGTRLTVV.

In the case of this clonotype: The junction departs from the called germline gene at one end, perhaps through a read error. The chain combines TRBV18 with TRBJ1-4; D gene ambiguous. Germline V gene lookup returns CDR1 KGHSH and CDR2 LQKENI. This CDR3 region has 16 residues. CDR3 nucleotide sequence: TGTGCCAGCTCCCCACCCGGCTCAGCAACTAATGAAAAACTGTTTTTT. As protein: CASSPPGSATNEKLFF.

This clonotype has ten or more counts. The chain carries TRBV12-3 or TRBV12-4 and TRBJ1-5; perhaps TRBD1 as D (5 bases). This CDR3 contains 13 residues. With 7 bases removed from V and 5 bases from J, the gap between germline ends came to 12 bases. The chain's CDR3 is CASTSVGDQPQHF. CDR3 DNA: TGTGCCAGCACCTCTGTAGGGGATCAGCCCCAGCATTTT.

Many counts were recorded for this clonotype. The rearrangement joins TRBV11-3 to TRBJ2-2; TRBD2 matches at 13 bases. V lost 5 bases to trimming and J lost 8 bases; unmatched junction nucleotides: 8. The V gene's germline CDR1 is SGHNT and CDR2 YENEEA. The CDR3 totals 16 residues. Written as DNA, the CDR3 is TGTGCCAGCAGCCTCTCGGGACTAGCGGGATCTGGGGAGCTGTTTTTT. Encoded protein: CASSLSGLAGSGELFF.

This clonotype was counted between two and nine times. This chain's CDR3 is CASSATSGFYNEQFF. The CDR3 DNA sequence: TGTGCCAGCAGCGCGACTAGCGGGTTCTACAATGAGCAGTTCTTC. The V call is TRBV9, the J call TRBJ2-1; TRBD2 agrees at 10 bases. The V gene's germline CDR1 is SGDLS and CDR2 YYNGEE. This CDR3 is 15 amino acids long. The J segment lost 3 bases and the V segment lost 3 bases, leaving 3 bases of the junction unmatched. Full variable domain (outside the CDR3, taken from reference TRBV9 and TRBJ2-1): DSGVTQTPKHLITATGQRVTLRCSPRSGDLSVYWYQQSLDQGLQFLIQYYNGEERAKGNILERFSAQQFPDLHSELNLSSLELGDSALYFCASSATSGFYNEQFFGPGTRLTVL.

This clonotype has ten or more counts. The CDR3 DNA reads TGCGCCGTGAACAGGGGCCCCTCCTACGAGCAGTACTTC. Translating gives CAVNRGPSYEQYF. The chain uses TRBV5-1 and TRBJ2-7; TRBD1 matches at 7 bases. After removal of 10 bases from V and 0 bases from J, the junction contained 7 bases not matched to a gene. Germline V gene lookup returns CDR1 SGHRS and CDR2 YFSETQ. The CDR3 covers 13 residues. Full variable domain (rest looked up from reference TRBV5-1 and TRBJ2-7): KAGVTQTPRYLIKTRGQQVTLSCSPISGHRSVSWYQQTPGQGLQFLFEYFSETQRNKGNFPGRFSGRQFSNSRSEMNVSTLELGDSALYLCAVNRGPSYEQYFGPGTRLTVT.

This clonotype was counted many times. This chain uses TRBV6-1 with TRBJ1-6; D is perhaps TRBD1 (5 bases). CDR1 is MNHNS and CDR2 is SASEGT in the germline V gene. CDR3 length: 14 residues. V lost 3 bases, J lost 3 bases, and 6 bases lay in between. CDR3 coding DNA: TGTGCCAGCAGTGACAGGGTCTATAATTCACCCCTCCACTTT. It yields the protein CASSDRVYNSPLHF.

The chain links TRBV9 to TRBJ2-3; 8 bases fit TRBD1. Germline CDR1 and CDR2: SGDLS and YYNGEE. J gave up 3 bases and V 3 bases, and 3 bases lay outside the gene matches. CDR3 length equals 14 residues. This chain's CDR3 is CASSDDRGTDTQYF. In nucleotides, the CDR3 is TGTGCCAGCAGCGACGACAGGGGTACAGATACGCAGTATTTT.

Remarks on this clonotype: A much larger clonotype is one base distant, so this may be a read error. The chain links TRBV18 to TRBJ2-4; 9 nucleotides agree with TRBD1. The germline V gene has CDR1 KGHSH and CDR2 LQKENI. The CDR3 has 14 amino acids. CDR3 coding DNA: TGTGCCAGCTCACGAGACAGGGGGGCAAACATGCAGTACTTC. Encoded protein: CASSRDRGANMQYF.

This clonotype was observed at least ten times. The chain combines TRBV9 with TRBJ2-5; D unresolved. Trimming removed 0 bases at V and 1 base at J, with 13 bases between. The germline CDR1 and CDR2 sequences are SGDLS and YYNGEE. The CDR3 is 16 residues long. CDR3 DNA: TGTGCCAGCAGCGTAGGTAGCTTGGCCACCCAAGAGACCCAGTACTTC. Its translation is CASSVGSLATQETQYF. Based on the CDR3 plus reference TRBV9 and TRBJ2-5, the full variable domain is DSGVTQTPKHLITATGQRVTLRCSPRSGDLSVYWYQQSLDQGLQFLIQYYNGEERAKGNILERFSAQQFPDLHSELNLSSLELGDSALYFCASSVGSLATQETQYFGPGTRLLVL.

As to this clonotype: A much more abundant neighbour one base away suggests this may be a read error. This rearrangement joins TRBV5-4 to TRBJ2-5; D is possibly TRBD1 (6 bases). V shed 7 bases and J shed 2 bases, with 12 bases lying between them. Germline CDR1 reads SGHNT; CDR2 reads YYREEE (reference sequence). The CDR3 extends over 13 amino acids. The CDR3 DNA reads as TGTGCCAGCGGCTACGGGACACAAGAGACCCAGTACTTC. Protein sequence: CASGYGTQETQYF.